These 11 T cell receptor beta chains originate from one sample sequenced in a study of blood T cell repertoires in COVID-19. This table comes from immunoSEQ multiplex PCR, and its TCRdb copy is limited to in-frame clones, with some not included. The sample has 55,000 to 80,000 clones; more than 65% are singletons. Sequenced material: peripheral blood. These receptors originate from a human donor in a cohort sampled during active COVID-19.

This rearrangement joins TRBV7-2 to TRBJ2-5, with TRBD1 matching over 9 bases. CDR1 is SGHTA and CDR2 is FQGNSA in the germline V gene. The CDR3 sequence is 14 residues long. V lost 7 bases and J lost 5; bases outside the gene matches: 8. CDR3: CASNNRGPEETQYF. The CDR3 DNA sequence: TGTGCCAGCAACAACAGGGGGCCGGAGGAGACCCAGTACTTC. Based on the CDR3 plus reference TRBV7-2 and TRBJ2-5, the full variable domain is GAGVSQSPSNKVTEKGKDVELRCDPISGHTALYWYRQSLGQGLEFLIYFQGNSAPDKSGLPSDRFSAERTGGSVSTLTIQRTQQEDSAVYLCASNNRGPEETQYFGPGTRLLVL.

This clone was seen repeatedly, ten times or more. V is TRBV7-9 and J is TRBJ2-7; weak D call: TRBD2 (6 bases). Trimming cost V 1 base and J 7 bases, with 11 bases left between them. The germline V gene encodes CDR1 SEHNR and CDR2 FQNEAQ (reference sequence). This CDR3 region has 13 residues. CDR3 residues: CASSLGAAGEQYF. The CDR3 region has the DNA TGTGCCAGCAGCTTAGGGGCTGCGGGGGAGCAGTACTTC. The full variable domain, with the rest looked up from reference TRBV7-9 and TRBJ2-7, is DTGVSQNPRHKITKRGQNVTFRCDPISEHNRLYWYRQTLGQGPEFLTYFQNEAQLEKSRLLSDRFSAERPKGSFSTLEIQRTEQGDSAMYLCASSLGAAGEQYFGPGTRLTVT.

This chain uses TRBV30 with TRBJ2-7, with 9 bases fitting TRBD2. The CDR3 covers 14 residues. From germline, CDR1 is GTSNPN and CDR2 SVGIG (reference sequence). After removal of 0 bases from V and 7 bases from J, the junction contained 7 bases not matched to a gene. As DNA, the CDR3 is TGTGCCTGGAGTGTAGGCGGGGGGGCATGGGAGCAGTACTTC. Translation: CAWSVGGGAWEQYF.

The rearrangement links TRBV28 to TRBJ1-1; perhaps TRBD1 as D (5 bases). Trimming shortened V by 3 bases and J by 4 bases, and 12 bases separated the two germline ends. The CDR3 has 14 residues. The germline V gene has CDR1 MDHEN and CDR2 SYDVKM. CDR3 DNA: TGTGCCAGCAGTTTGGTCAGGGTCGGCACTGAAGCTTTCTTT. Translating gives CASSLVRVGTEAFF.

This rearrangement joins TRBV9 to TRBJ1-5; TRBD1 might be the D (6 bases). The CDR3 covers 15 residues. Germline assignment: CDR1 SGDLS and CDR2 YYNGEE. The V and J ends lost 4 bases and 4 bases respectively, with 15 bases between them. The CDR3 coding sequence is TGTGCCAGCAGCCCCACAGGGTTACGGAATCAGCCCCAGCATTTT. It specifies CASSPTGLRNQPQHF.

The chain recombines TRBV9 with TRBJ2-1; D perhaps matches TRBD2 (5 bases). The CDR3 sequence is 16 residues long. Trimming took 4 bases from V and 7 from J, leaving 21 bases between them. Germline-derived CDR1 and CDR2 are SGDLS and YYNGEE. The CDR3 region is CASSLRVAQNGNEQFF. The CDR3 coding sequence is TGTGCCAGCAGCCTGAGGGTAGCGCAAAACGGGAATGAGCAGTTCTTC. The full variable domain, completed using reference TRBV9 and TRBJ2-1, is DSGVTQTPKHLITATGQRVTLRCSPRSGDLSVYWYQQSLDQGLQFLIQYYNGEERAKGNILERFSAQQFPDLHSELNLSSLELGDSALYFCASSLRVAQNGNEQFFGPGTRLTVL.

The chain combines TRBV18 with TRBJ2-5; 11 bases fit TRBD1. Germline CDR1 is KGHSH and CDR2 is LQKENI. The CDR3 sequence is 16 residues long. The V gene end was trimmed by 2 bases and the J gene end by 1 base; junction bases not matched to a gene: 3. This CDR3 reads CASSPTDRGPQETQYF. The CDR3, as DNA: TGTGCCAGCTCACCAACGGACAGGGGGCCCCAAGAGACCCAGTACTTC.

The chain is built from TRBV19 and TRBJ2-3; 7 bases are shared with TRBD1. CDR1 is LNHDA and CDR2 is SQIVND in the germline V gene (reference sequence). The CDR3 consists of 13 residues. The V and J ends lost 4 bases and 5 bases, in that order; junction bases with no gene match: 3. The DNA of the CDR3 is TGTGCCAGTAGTACCAGGACAGGAGATACGCAGTATTTT. This gives the protein CASSTRTGDTQYF.

This sequence joins TRBV20-1 and TRBJ2-2, with 9 bases lining up with TRBD2. The germline V gene has CDR1 DFQATT and CDR2 SNEGSKA (reference sequence). V shed 3 bases, J shed 6 bases, and the junction held 8 bases outside the gene matches. This CDR3 has 15 residues. In DNA form, the CDR3 reads TGCAGTGCTAGTCGTGGCGGGGGGGCTTCCGGGGAGCTGTTTTTT. It translates to CSASRGGGASGELFF.

This rearrangement joins TRBV29-1 to TRBJ1-2; tentative D call: TRBD1 (6 bases). This CDR3 has 12 amino acids. Trimming pared 5 bases from V and 8 bases from J, leaving 15 bases between. Germline CDR1 SQVTM, CDR2 ANQGSEA. CDR3 DNA: TGCAGCGTTAACAGGGCCTCCTCGGGCTACACCTTC. Residues: CSVNRASSGYTF.

The DNA of the CDR3 is TGCGCCAGCAGCTCCCTAGTTCGGACTAGCGGAAACACCGGGGAGCTGTTTTTT. As protein: CASSSLVRTSGNTGELFF. The chain employs TRBV5-1 and TRBJ2-2, with TRBD2 matching 10 bases. There are 18 residues in the CDR3. CDR1 and CDR2 (germline): SGHRS, YFSETQ. Trimming at V came to 3 bases and at J to 2 bases, leaving 10 bases not matched to a gene.